This T cell receptor (beta chain) was found in a study of identical twins. Broader study findings: For out-of-frame beta sequences, excess twin sharing was weaker.

Trimming took 5 bases from V and 2 from J, leaving 10 bases between them. There are 13 residues in the CDR3. Germline V gene data show CDR1 as SEHNR and CDR2 as FQNEAQ (reference sequence). This clonotype was seen only a few times. Its specificity is unknown. MiXCR, applied by TCRdb to the 5' RACE reads, yields one record per CDR3 protein. The sample carries 250,000 to 350,000 distinct CDR3 sequences, roughly 9.7% recorded once. These data were also reused for a study on yellow fever vaccine responses in identical twins. As reported in that work: Reportedly, twins showed a vaccine T cell response that looked partly convergent and partly personalized.

This rearrangement joins TRBV7-9 to TRBJ2-7; possibly TRBD2 for D (6 bases). This TCR derives from a woman younger than 30 in good health. The specimen was CD8+ T cells sorted from blood. Here the CDR3 reads CASSRSGPYEQYF. The CDR3 coding sequence is TGTGCCAGCAGCCGCAGCGGGCCCTACGAGCAGTACTTC.